Shown below are 7 T cell receptor beta chains from a single sample sequenced in a study of T cells after yellow fever vaccination. TCRdb ran MiXCR on the 5' RACE reads and lists one entry per CDR3 protein. There are more than 65,000 distinct CDR3 sequences in the sample; 13% occur only once, and just under 25% lies in the top ten. Here the sequenced sample was CD8+ T cells not binding an NS4B(214-222) dextramer, sorted from PBMCs, taken around 3 weeks after the first yellow fever vaccination. These receptors were collected from a man between 18 and 35 years old who received the YFV17D yellow fever vaccine.

The J gene is TRBJ1-4, the V gene TRBV15; TRBD1 is a possible D gene (6 bases). CDR3 length equals 14 residues. In germline, CDR1 is LNHNV, CDR2 YYDKDF (reference sequence). The V and J ends lost 3 bases and 7 bases respectively, with 12 bases between them. Here the CDR3 DNA reads TGTGCCACCAGCAGCGACAGGACCGCTGAAAAACTGTTTTTT. Protein sequence: CATSSDRTAEKLFF.

The sample holds a few counts of this clonotype. The V gene is TRBV4-3, the J gene TRBJ2-3, with D perhaps matching TRBD2 (6 bases). This CDR3 has 15 amino acids. CDR1 LGHNA and CDR2 YSLEER come from the germline V gene. V lost 5 bases and J lost 6, with 18 bases in between. CDR3 nucleotide sequence: TGCGCCAGCAGCTGGAAGGGAGGCGCCTCGGATACGCAGTATTTT. This translates into CASSWKGGASDTQYF.

J is TRBJ2-7 and V is TRBV4-1; D gene ambiguous. Trimming pared 0 bases from V and 7 bases from J, leaving 10 bases between. This CDR3 region has 13 residues. The germline V gene encodes CDR1 MGHRA and CDR2 YSYEKL. The CDR3 loop reads CASSQDGVGEQYF. The CDR3 coding sequence is TGCGCCAGCAGCCAAGATGGGGTCGGGGAGCAGTACTTC.

The chain carries TRBV4-2 and TRBJ1-5; maybe TRBD1 (5 bases). The CDR3 consists of 15 residues. V lost 0 bases and J lost 6, with 12 bases in between. The germline V gene encodes CDR1 LGHNA and CDR2 YNFKEQ. This CDR3 is CASSQEDQGAQPQHF. DNA of the CDR3: TGTGCCAGCAGCCAAGAAGACCAGGGCGCTCAGCCCCAGCATTTT.

The chain uses TRBV20-1 and TRBJ2-2; D unclear. V was cut by 6 bases and J by 5 bases, with 16 bases left in between. Looked up from germline, CDR1 is DFQATT and CDR2 is SNEGSKA (reference sequence). The CDR3 has 14 amino acids. The CDR3 loop reads CSAQNVYTTGELFF. As DNA, the CDR3 is TGCAGTGCCCAGAATGTCTATACTACCGGGGAGCTGTTTTTT.

On this clonotype itself: Germline and junction disagree at one end, which may indicate a read error. J is TRBJ2-1 and V is TRBV7-7; TRBD2 matches 11 bases. The germline gives CDR1 SSHAT, CDR2 FNYEAQ (reference sequence). This CDR3 is 15 amino acids long. The CDR3 spells CASSFSSGGASEQFF. CDR3 coding DNA: TGTGCTAGCAGCTTTAGTAGCGGGGGGGCTAGTGAGCAGTTCTTC.

This clonotype occurred a few times. The genes are TRBV12-3 or TRBV12-4 and TRBJ2-4, with D unresolved. Trimming left V 5 bases short and J 5 bases short, with 13 bases between. The CDR3 runs 14 residues. The CDR3 DNA reads TGTGCCAGCAGTCACACCATATCCGAAAACATTCAGTACTTC. It translates to CASSHTISENIQYF.